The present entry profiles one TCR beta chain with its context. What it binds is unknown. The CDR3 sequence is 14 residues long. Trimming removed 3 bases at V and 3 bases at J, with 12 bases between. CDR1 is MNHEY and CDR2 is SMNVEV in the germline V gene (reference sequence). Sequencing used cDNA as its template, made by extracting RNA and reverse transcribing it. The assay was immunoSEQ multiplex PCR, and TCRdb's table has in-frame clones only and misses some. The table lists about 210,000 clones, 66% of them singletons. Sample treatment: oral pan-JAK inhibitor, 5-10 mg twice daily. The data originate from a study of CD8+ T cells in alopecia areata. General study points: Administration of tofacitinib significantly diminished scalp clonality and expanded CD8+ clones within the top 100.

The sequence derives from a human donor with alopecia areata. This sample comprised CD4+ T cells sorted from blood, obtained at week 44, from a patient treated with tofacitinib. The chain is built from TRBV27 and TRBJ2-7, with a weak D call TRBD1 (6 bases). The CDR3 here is CASSFRQGFYEQYF. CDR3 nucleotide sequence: TGTGCCAGCAGTTTCAGGCAGGGGTTCTACGAGCAGTACTTC.